This TCR beta chain was identified during a study of control samples from healthy donors and cancer patients. The CDR3 contains 16 residues. Germline CDR1 and CDR2: LNHNV and YYDKDF (reference sequence). V trimming: 0 bases; J trimming: 8 bases; junction bases outside the gene matches: 11. The repertoire was sequenced with immunoSEQ multiplex PCR; TCRdb's copy has only in-frame clones and lacks some. The repertoire holds about 98,000 clones, with roughly 86% as singletons. Sequenced sample: blood. The receptor was derived from a man between 60 and 75 years old in good health. The chain has TRBV15 and TRBJ1-2, with 8 bases identical to TRBD1. The CDR3 bases are TGTGCCACCAGCAGAGATATTGGCCAGGGGGCGGGAGGCTACACCTTC. Its translation is CATSRDIGQGAGGYTF.